This T cell receptor beta chain was documented in a study of early T cells in non-severe SARS-CoV-2 infection (dated by TCRdb to the early 2020s). Concerning the study at large: TCR sequencing used bulk RNA from unsorted whole blood, so alpha and beta chains could not be paired.

The paper as a whole reports these results and caveats: VDJdb matching was skewed toward anti-spike CD8 responses and likely underestimated virus-specific expansions by missing private and CD4 specificities.

Library creation used 5' RACE. Sequenced on a NextSeq 500. To correct for sequencing error and PCR bias, the TCR library protocol tagged individual cDNA molecules with unique molecular identifiers. Both TCR alpha and beta chains were sequenced, and tight co-correlation was observed between alpha and beta sequence abundances in each sample. Turning to the authors' computational methods: Decombinator V4 was used to annotate the V gene, J gene and CDR3 of the TCR sequences. TCRs were defined as expanded if a significant change between any two time points was detected under a Poisson model with p below 0.0001. Abundances of TCRs were expressed as counts per million after normalisation to the total number of TCRs sequenced in each sample. TRAV1-2 paired with TRAJ12, TRAJ20 or TRAJ33 defined MAIT TCRs, while TRAV10 paired with TRAJ18 defined iNKT TCRs. VDJdb, accessed 1 November 2021, was searched for CMV, EBV and SARS-CoV-2 annotated TCRs, with TCRs annotated for multiple antigens excluded. TCRdb reran the public reads through fastp at Q25 and MiXCR, keeping productive beta chains. One record per CDR3 amino acid sequence lists the most common genes and DNA. The V and J calls reflect TCRdb's pipeline rather than the authors' work. This sample is represented by 64,000 or so distinct CDR3 sequences; approximately 12% of them were singletons. The ten largest clonotypes hold around 1.5% of the sample.

With respect to this clonotype: This receptor's antigen is unknown. Per-base qualities were not stored, and no clone one base away is much larger.

The study was a case-control design nested within a healthcare worker cohort in London, UK, with weekly nasopharyngeal swab PCR tests and blood sampling. Healthcare workers were enrolled in the week of the UK lockdown, from 23 to 31 March 2020, and were followed every week for up to 16 weeks. Trimming accounts for 3 bases at V and 2 bases at J, while the number of junction bases matched to no gene is 4. The CDR3 runs 14 residues from the cysteine to the phenylalanine. Only the CDR3 DNA is retained, 42 bases long and in frame from the first base. For CDR1 and CDR2, the germline V gene lists SGHRS and YFSETQ.

The chain links TRBV5-1 with TRBJ2-5, and TRBD1 aligns with 7 junction nucleotides. This receptor was identified in an adult who was a healthcare worker with PCR-confirmed SARS-CoV-2 infection or an uninfected control (not recorded which). This specimen was whole blood, taken at baseline. The CDR3 region: CASSSGTVQETQYF. The sequenced DNA: TGCGCCAGCAGCTCAGGGACAGTGCAAGAGACCCAGTACTTC.